A single sample is the source of the 17 T cell receptor beta chains below, sequenced in a study of CD8 T cells in ankylosing spondylitis (dated by TCRdb to about 2017). Overall study outcomes, separate from this receptor: A TCR beta motif of several highly homologous amino acid variants appeared characteristic of blood from ankylosing spondylitis patients.

Which antigens these TCRs recognize remains unknown. Libraries were built with 5' RACE. Sequencing relied on an Illumina HiSeq 2500. TCRdb trimmed the raw reads at Q25, called clones with MiXCR and kept productive beta chains. Rows with a matching CDR3 protein are joined into one entry that keeps the most common DNA and genes. This sample comprises under 450,000 distinct CDR3 sequences, roughly a sixth of them detected only once. The ten biggest clones cover 1% of the sample. What was sequenced was blood, either unsorted or a sorted T cell fraction (not recorded which). These receptor sequences come from a male donor with ankylosing spondylitis.

The V gene is TRBV20-1, the J gene TRBJ1-4; unclear D gene. Between the trimmed V and J ends, which lost 4 bases and 5 bases, there was a span of 14 bases. Germline CDR1 is DFQATT and CDR2 is SNEGSKA (reference sequence). The CDR3 consists of 14 residues. The CDR3 is CSATHSGYNEKLFF. CDR3 bases: TGCAGTGCTACCCATTCGGGGTACAATGAAAAACTGTTTTTT.

This clonotype was observed a few times. The V and J genes are TRBV3-1 and TRBJ2-7; 9 nucleotides align to TRBD1. V lost 5 bases and J lost 0; bases outside the gene matches: 5. Germline CDR1 is LGHDT and CDR2 is YNNKEL (reference sequence). The CDR3 has 15 residues. The CDR3 DNA is TGTGCCAGCAGCGCCCGGGACAGGGCCTCCTACGAGCAGTACTTC. Its translation: CASSARDRASYEQYF.

Many counts were recorded for this clonotype. The V call is TRBV12-3 or TRBV12-4, the J call TRBJ1-1, with no clear D. V lost 6 bases and J lost 2, with 13 bases in between. The CDR3 length is 14 residues. This CDR3 reads CASSLRRGNTEAFF. Here the CDR3 DNA reads TGTGCCAGCAGCTTAAGGCGGGGTAACACTGAAGCTTTCTTT.

In its sample, this clonotype was seen many times. This chain links TRBV12-3 or TRBV12-4 with TRBJ2-7; TRBD1 matches at 8 bases. V lost 6 bases to trimming and J lost 7 bases; unmatched junction nucleotides: 8. The CDR3 has 13 residues. CDR3 sequence reads: CASSSDRGREQYF. CDR3 sequence (DNA): TGTGCCAGCAGCTCCGACAGGGGAAGGGAGCAGTACTTC.

The chain is built from TRBV15 and TRBJ2-1, with 7 nucleotides matching TRBD2. Germline V CDR1 and CDR2: LNHNV, YYDKDF (reference sequence). The CDR3 totals 15 residues. Trimming took 4 bases from V and 2 from J; bases not matched to a gene: 5. CDR3 residues: CATSIGRETYNEQFF. CDR3 bases: TGTGCCACCAGCATCGGGCGGGAGACCTACAATGAGCAGTTCTTC.

The CDR3 sequence is CASSPLGGLSNQPQHF. The CDR3, as DNA: TGTGCCAGCTCACCTCTAGGAGGCCTTAGCAATCAGCCCCAGCATTTT. The gene calls are TRBV18 and TRBJ1-5; D ambiguous. The V and J ends lost 3 bases and 0 bases respectively, with 12 bases between them. The CDR3 runs 16 residues. CDR1 and CDR2 from the germline V gene are KGHSH and LQKENI.

This clonotype was seen a few times. The chain employs TRBV25-1 and TRBJ2-4, with 8 bases that match TRBD2. This CDR3 is 15 amino acids long. CDR1 and CDR2 (germline): MGHDK, SYGVNS. After removal of 5 bases from V and 0 bases from J, the junction contained 3 bases not matched to a gene. The CDR3 DNA sequence: TGTGCCAGCAGTAAAAGCGGGGGAGCCAAAAACATTCAGTACTTC. It is translated as CASSKSGGAKNIQYF.

The V gene is TRBV29-1, the J gene TRBJ1-3; TRBD1 is a possible D gene (5 bases). The CDR3 is made up of 13 amino acids. The germline gives CDR1 SQVTM, CDR2 ANQGSEA. The V and J ends lost 4 bases and 1 base respectively, with 8 bases between them. This CDR3 is CSVVRGSGNTIYF. The DNA for the CDR3 is TGCAGCGTTGTTAGGGGATCTGGAAACACCATATATTTT.

V usage is TRBV12-3 or TRBV12-4 and J usage is TRBJ1-1; possible D gene TRBD1, 5 bases. Trimming removed 0 bases at V and 4 bases at J, with 12 bases between. The CDR3 is 15 residues long. The CDR3 reads CASSLAYGGSTEAFF. The DNA for the CDR3 is TGTGCCAGCAGTTTAGCGTACGGGGGTTCCACTGAAGCTTTCTTT.

V gene TRBV6-1 combines with J gene TRBJ2-2; 8 nucleotides agree with TRBD1. This CDR3 spans 14 amino acids. Germline CDR1 reads MNHNS; CDR2 reads SASEGT. Trimming removed 6 bases from V and 5 bases from J; junction bases left unmatched: 5. CDR3 residues: CASRRDRMTGELFF. The CDR3 bases are TGTGCCAGCAGACGGGACAGGATGACCGGGGAGCTGTTTTTT.

This clonotype was found a few times. The rearrangement joins TRBV20-1 to TRBJ2-7; TRBD2 matches 8 bases. The CDR3 loop spans 15 amino acids. V was clipped by 6 bases and J by 0 bases; unmatched bases: 10. The germline CDR1 and CDR2 sequences are DFQATT and SNEGSKA (reference sequence). The CDR3 sequence: CSALGLAGSSYEQYF. CDR3 DNA: TGCAGTGCCCTCGGGCTAGCGGGTAGCTCCTACGAGCAGTACTTC.

This clonotype has more than one count but fewer than ten. This sequence joins TRBV12-3 or TRBV12-4 and TRBJ1-5; 9 bases fit TRBD1. Trimming took 8 bases from V and 5 from J; bases not matched to a gene: 1. CDR3 length: 12 residues. CDR3 residues: CASGQGYQPQHF. As DNA, the CDR3 is TGTGCCAGCGGACAGGGGTATCAGCCCCAGCATTTT.

The chain recombines TRBV2 with TRBJ2-5; 9 bases align to TRBD1. The CDR3 totals 14 residues. V lost 5 bases and J lost 5; bases outside the gene matches: 6. The V gene's germline CDR1 is SNHLY and CDR2 FYNNEI. The chain's CDR3 is CASSPGQGMETQYF. In nucleotides, the CDR3 is TGTGCCAGCAGTCCGGGACAGGGAATGGAGACCCAGTACTTC.

This clonotype was detected a few times. The chain has TRBV5-1 and TRBJ2-7; D not certain. The CDR3 has 16 residues. The germline V gene encodes CDR1 SGHRS and CDR2 YFSETQ. Deletions cut 0 bases from V and 0 bases from J, with 13 bases between. Here the CDR3 DNA reads TGCGCCAGCAGCTTGGGATCTGGCTATGTCTCCTACGAGCAGTACTTC. Protein product: CASSLGSGYVSYEQYF.

In its sample, this clonotype was seen a few times. V and J are TRBV11-2 and TRBJ2-4; no clear D. Germline CDR1 SGHAT, CDR2 FQNNGV. The CDR3 is 14 amino acids. Trimming pared 6 bases from V and 3 bases from J, leaving 12 bases between. The CDR3: CASSLAVNKNIQYF. CDR3 coding DNA: TGTGCCAGCAGTTTGGCCGTAAACAAAAACATTCAGTACTTC.

The chain joins TRBV15 to TRBJ2-5, with TRBD2 matching over 13 bases. Germline CDR1 and CDR2: LNHNV and YYDKDF (reference sequence). This CDR3 is 17 amino acids long. V was pared by 0 bases and J by 5 bases, with 6 bases of the junction left unmatched. The CDR3 coding sequence is TGTGCCACCAGCAGAGATGGACTAGCGGGGGCCCGGGAGACCCAGTACTTC. Translation: CATSRDGLAGARETQYF.

This clonotype occurred many times. The chain links TRBV25-1 to TRBJ2-1; 10 nucleotides align to TRBD2. Germline V gene sequence: CDR1 MGHDK, CDR2 SYGVNS. Trimming removed 2 bases from V and 3 bases from J; junction bases left unmatched: 4. The CDR3 loop spans 16 amino acids. This chain's CDR3 is CASSELAGALYNEQFF. Written as DNA, the CDR3 is TGTGCCAGCAGTGAACTAGCGGGGGCCCTCTACAATGAGCAGTTCTTC.